This TCR beta chain was identified during a study of cytomegalovirus exposure and HLA in healthy donors. Study context: Among the approximately 400 genotyped donors, more than 70% were placed in the Caucasian-associated ancestry cluster.

Both 60 Vbeta primers and 13 Jbeta primers went into the PCR. TCRdb's copy holds only in-frame clones and misses some; the assay was immunoSEQ multiplex PCR. The sample records about 160,000 clones, around 86% being singletons. Nominally healthy donors were sampled, though unrecorded immune exposures were likely. Study-level findings and limits: In vitro experiments confirmed that a few CMV-associated chains were specific for CMV antigens. It was in a later analysis that TCR association rates were seen to vary by HLA locus, highest for DRB1 and lowest for HLA-C.

A word on this clone: The target antigen is unknown.

Sequencing input: PBMCs. The receptor's source is a girl aged 2 to 9 in good health and CMV-seropositive.

Written as DNA, the CDR3 is TGCGCCAGCAGCTCGGACATACAAGAGACCCAGTACTTC. Its protein product is CASSSDIQETQYF. This chain links TRBV5-1 with TRBJ2-5; D is possibly TRBD1 (5 bases). The CDR3 covers 13 residues. Germline V gene sequence: CDR1 SGHRS, CDR2 YFSETQ. V shed 3 bases and J shed 2 bases, with 8 bases lying between them.